Listed below are T cell receptor beta chains from one sample, sequenced in a study of blood T cell repertoires in COVID-19. Here immunoSEQ multiplex PCR was the method, and the copy in TCRdb shows in-frame clones only, minus some. The table lists approximately 140,000 clones, 70% to 80% of them singletons, with around 17% in the top ten. Sequenced input: peripheral blood. The receptors come from a man aged 45-65 years with acute or convalescent COVID-19. CDR3s include the opening cysteine and the closing phenylalanine or tryptophan. Each record gives: clone size, V gene, J gene, D gene, CDR3 DNA, CDR3 protein. D genes are given only for firm matches. Where a row states a size, it is once, few, many or the class of an expanded clone; other rows omit it.

clone size: once
V gene: TRBV10-3
J gene: TRBJ1-6
D gene: TRBD1
CDR3 DNA: TGTGCCATCAGTGAAGGGACAGGGGAAGGTAATTCACCCCTCCACTTT
CDR3 protein: CAISEGTGEGNSPLHF

clone size: NA
V gene: TRBV5-1
J gene: TRBJ1-2
D gene: NA
CDR3 DNA: TGCGCCAGCAGCTTGGATTTACAGGGATCTAATGGCTACACCTTC
CDR3 protein: CASSLDLQGSNGYTF

clone size: few
V gene: TRBV5-1
J gene: TRBJ2-5
D gene: TRBD1
CDR3 DNA: TGCGCCAGCAGCTTGGGGGACAGGCAGGAGGAGGAGACCCAGTACTTC
CDR3 protein: CASSLGDRQEEETQYF

clone size: NA
V gene: TRBV3-1/TRBV3-2
J gene: TRBJ2-5
D gene: NA
CDR3 DNA: TGTGCCAGCAGCCCACCAAGAGGGGAGACCCAGTACTTC
CDR3 protein: CASSPPRGETQYF

clone size: NA
V gene: TRBV24-1
J gene: TRBJ2-1
D gene: TRBD2
CDR3 DNA: TGTGCCACCAGTGATTTCGCAGCGGGGGGTAACAATGAGCAGTTCTTC
CDR3 protein: CATSDFAAGGNNEQFF

clone size: NA
V gene: TRBV11-2
J gene: TRBJ2-3
D gene: TRBD1
CDR3 DNA: TGTGCCAGCAGCTTAGGCCGGGACAGCAGCACAGATACGCAGTATTTT
CDR3 protein: CASSLGRDSSTDTQYF

clone size: NA
V gene: TRBV21-1
J gene: TRBJ1-5
D gene: NA
CDR3 DNA: TGTGCCAGCAGCAAAGCAGGTTGGGAGGACGGGGGAAGCAATCAGCCCCAGCATTTT
CDR3 protein: CASSKAGWEDGGSNQPQHF

clone size: NA
V gene: TRBV5-1
J gene: TRBJ1-1
D gene: NA
CDR3 DNA: TGCGCCAGCAGCTCGGACAGAGCTCTGAACACTGAAGCTTTCTTT
CDR3 protein: CASSSDRALNTEAFF

clone size: NA
V gene: TRBV6-2/TRBV6-3
J gene: TRBJ1-5
D gene: NA
CDR3 DNA: TGTGCCAGCAGTTACTCAGGGGCGAATCAGCCCCAGCATTTT
CDR3 protein: CASSYSGANQPQHF

clone size: NA
V gene: TRBV30
J gene: TRBJ2-5
D gene: TRBD2
CDR3 DNA: TGTGCCTGGAGTGCGCCCGGGGGGGGAGAGACCCAGTACTTC
CDR3 protein: CAWSAPGGGETQYF